Listed here are 17 T cell receptor beta chains from one sample, sequenced in a study of identical twins. TCRdb passed the 5' RACE reads through MiXCR, listing each CDR3 protein once. The table has some 560,000 distinct CDR3 sequences, around a tenth seen once. These data also formed part of another study, on yellow fever vaccine responses in identical twins.

Sequenced material: PBMCs. These receptor sequences come from a woman aged 18 to 35 in good health.

This clonotype was seen only a few times. This chain connects TRBV28 to TRBJ2-7, with a possible D match to TRBD1 (6 bases). The CDR3 totals 13 residues. CDR1 is MDHEN, CDR2 SYDVKM, per germline. The V end was cut by 5 bases, the J end by 5 bases, with 13 bases between. In nucleotides, the CDR3 is TGTGCCAGCAGTGCAACTACAGGGCACGAGCAGTACTTC. This encodes CASSATTGHEQYF.

The genes are TRBV5-6 and TRBJ2-1, with 9 bases matching TRBD2. Germline loops: CDR1 SGHDT, CDR2 YYEEEE. The CDR3 runs to 14 residues. Losses at the gene ends were 4 bases for V and 2 bases for J; bases not matched to a gene: 1. CDR3: CASSRTSAYNEQFF. CDR3 DNA sequence: TGTGCCAGCAGCCGGACTAGCGCCTACAATGAGCAGTTCTTC. Filled out from reference TRBV5-6 and TRBJ2-1, the complete variable domain reads DAGVTQSPTHLIKTRGQQVTLRCSPKSGHDTVSWYQQALGQGPQFIFQYYEEEERQRGNFPDRFSGHQFPNYSSELNVNALLLGDSALYLCASSRTSAYNEQFFGPGTRLTVL.

This clonotype was seen a handful of times. This rearrangement joins TRBV15 to TRBJ2-7, with D perhaps matching TRBD1 or TRBD2 (6 bases each). Per germline, CDR1 LNHNV and CDR2 YYDKDF (reference sequence). V lost 5 bases, J lost 0 bases, and 11 bases lay in between. The CDR3 is 14 residues long. The CDR3 sequence: CATSEGGTSYEQYF. Written as DNA, the CDR3 is TGTGCCACCAGCGAGGGGGGTACCTCCTACGAGCAGTACTTC. The full variable domain, rest sourced from reference TRBV15 and TRBJ2-7, is DAMVIQNPRYQVTQFGKPVTLSCSQTLNHNVMYWYQQKSSQAPKLLFHYYDKDFNNEADTPDNFQSRRPNTSFCFLDIRSPGLGDTAMYLCATSEGGTSYEQYFGPGTRLTVT.

In its sample, this clonotype was seen a few times. The chain carries TRBV3-1 and TRBJ2-5, with 13 positions matching TRBD2. This CDR3 contains 16 residues. Trimming cost V 5 bases and J 5 bases; bases outside gene matches: 8. Looked up from germline, CDR1 is LGHDT and CDR2 is YNNKEL (reference sequence). DNA for the CDR3: TGTGCCAGCAGCAACGGACTAGCGGGAGTCAGTGAGACCCAGTACTTC. Protein product: CASSNGLAGVSETQYF.

This clonotype has ten or more counts. The CDR3 protein is CATSERDTQYF. Here the CDR3 DNA reads TGTGCCACCAGTGAAAGGGATACGCAGTATTTT. This chain connects TRBV24-1 to TRBJ2-3; D call uncertain. Trimming pared 4 bases from V and 6 bases from J, leaving 4 bases between. Germline V gives CDR1 KGHDR, CDR2 SFDVKD. The CDR3 runs to 11 residues.

This chain joins TRBV3-1 and TRBJ2-1; 8 nucleotides agree with TRBD1. The germline gives CDR1 LGHDT, CDR2 YNNKEL (reference sequence). J lost 7 bases, V lost 4 bases, and 6 bases had no gene match. The CDR3 loop spans 14 amino acids. CDR3 loop: CASSRRQGANEQFF. The CDR3 DNA sequence: TGTGCCAGCAGCCGGCGGCAGGGGGCGAATGAGCAGTTCTTC.

The chain is built from TRBV7-2 and TRBJ2-7, with a tentative D call TRBD2 (5 bases). The CDR3 consists of 16 residues. Trimming took 5 bases from V and 2 from J, leaving 19 bases between them. CDR1 is SGHTA and CDR2 is FQGNSA in the germline V gene. CDR3 sequence reads: CASSPTRRVTTYEQYF. The DNA of the CDR3 is TGTGCCAGCAGCCCCACCCGGCGGGTAACAACCTACGAGCAGTACTTC.

The gene calls are TRBV2 and TRBJ2-7; 9 positions match TRBD1. The V and J ends lost 4 bases and 3 bases, in that order; junction bases with no gene match: 4. CDR3 size: 14 residues. From germline, CDR1 is SNHLY and CDR2 FYNNEI. The CDR3 reads CASSGATGGYEQYF. The CDR3 bases are TGTGCCAGCAGTGGGGCGACAGGGGGCTACGAGCAGTACTTC.

The chain recombines TRBV2 with TRBJ2-6; 10 nucleotides agree with TRBD2. This CDR3 has 17 residues. Per the germline V gene, CDR1 is SNHLY and CDR2 is FYNNEI. V was clipped by 5 bases and J by 2 bases; unmatched bases: 6. In DNA form, the CDR3 reads TGTGCCAGCAGTCTGGAGAGCGGGGGGGCTGGGGCCAACGTCCTGACTTTC. This encodes CASSLESGGAGANVLTF.

A word on this clonotype: Sequence at one end of the junction differs from germline and may be a read error. The chain combines TRBV28 with TRBJ2-7; D is unresolved. The CDR3 runs 12 residues. Germline lookup yields CDR1 MDHEN and CDR2 SYDVKM. The CDR3 DNA reads TGTGCCGGCAGTTCCCTCAGCTACGAGCAGTACTTC. Translation gives CAGSSLSYEQYF. The entire variable domain, with the rest obtained from reference TRBV28 and TRBJ2-7, is as follows: DVKVTQSSRYLVKRTGEKVFLECVQDMDHENMFWYRQDPGLGLRLIYFSYDVKMKEKGDIPEGYSVSREKKERFSLILESASTNQTSMYLCAGSSLSYEQYFGPGTRLTVT.

The chain has TRBV15 and TRBJ2-7; 13 nucleotides line up with TRBD2. The germline V gene encodes CDR1 LNHNV and CDR2 YYDKDF (reference sequence). After removal of 4 bases from V and 4 bases from J, the junction contained 13 bases not matched to a gene. This CDR3 region has 18 residues. The CDR3 region has the DNA TGTGCCACCAGCAAAAAGATCAAAGGACTAGCGGGAGATTACGAGCAGTACTTC. It is translated as CATSKKIKGLAGDYEQYF.

The chain carries TRBV19 and TRBJ2-3, with 7 nucleotides matching TRBD2. Germline V CDR1 and CDR2: LNHDA, SQIVND (reference sequence). J was trimmed by 5 bases and V by 3 bases; bases with no gene match: 2. The CDR3 is 13 residues long. CDR3 DNA sequence: TGTGCCAGTAGTATTGCGGGAGTAGATACGCAGTATTTT. Encoded protein: CASSIAGVDTQYF.

The chain has TRBV11-1 and TRBJ2-7, with TRBD2 matching 12 bases. This CDR3 is built from 18 residues. J gave up 2 bases and V 5 bases, and 13 bases lay outside the gene matches. CDR1 is SGHAT and CDR2 is FQDESV in the germline V gene (reference sequence). The CDR3 is CASSPASGRAQAAYEQYF. The DNA for the CDR3 is TGTGCCAGCAGCCCTGCTAGCGGGAGGGCCCAGGCGGCCTACGAGCAGTACTTC.

The CDR3 protein is CASSHTTGGEGYTF. CDR3 DNA: TGTGCCAGCAGCCATACCACAGGTGGGGAGGGCTACACCTTC. The chain combines TRBV4-2 with TRBJ1-2; TRBD1 is a possible D gene (5 bases). CDR1 and CDR2 from the germline V gene are LGHNA and YNFKEQ. V lost 3 bases and J 8 bases, leaving 16 bases between the germline ends. This CDR3 has 14 residues.

This clonotype was detected ten times or more. The V call is TRBV6-5, the J call TRBJ2-1, with 8 bases aligning to TRBD1. J lost 3 bases, V lost 4 bases, and 2 bases had no gene match. The CDR3 is made up of 14 amino acids. Germline CDR1 is MNHEY and CDR2 is SVGAGI. The DNA for the CDR3 is TGTGCCAGCAGTTTGGGGACAGGCTACAATGAGCAGTTCTTC. This sequence encodes CASSLGTGYNEQFF.

This clonotype appeared many times. The CDR3 DNA is TGCGCCAGCAGCGTTCCGACTAGCGGGAACACAGATACGCAGTATTTT. This codes for CASSVPTSGNTDTQYF. The chain recombines TRBV5-1 with TRBJ2-3, with 11 bases aligning to TRBD2. Germline lookup yields CDR1 SGHRS and CDR2 YFSETQ. The CDR3 loop spans 16 amino acids. J lost 2 bases, V lost 4 bases, and 6 bases had no gene match.

The chain employs TRBV15 and TRBJ1-1; the D is unclear. This CDR3 is 13 amino acids long. CDR1 LNHNV and CDR2 YYDKDF come from the germline V gene (reference sequence). Between the trimmed V and J ends, which lost 0 bases and 5 bases, there was a span of 7 bases. This CDR3 reads CATSRDGVTEAFF. In DNA, the CDR3 is TGTGCCACCAGCAGAGATGGGGTAACTGAAGCTTTCTTT.